One and the same sample provided the 2 T cell receptor beta chains below, sequenced in a study of early T cells in non-severe SARS-CoV-2 infection. TCRdb reprocessed the 5' RACE reads via MiXCR and lists one record per CDR3 protein. Of some 49,000 distinct CDR3 sequences listed, approximately 10% are singletons. Specimen: whole blood. Receptors were obtained from an adult who was a healthcare worker with PCR-confirmed SARS-CoV-2 infection or an uninfected control (not recorded which).

This clonotype was seen many times. The J gene is TRBJ1-3, the V gene TRBV5-1; D unresolved. Germline CDR1 SGHRS, CDR2 YFSETQ. The V end was cut by 0 bases, the J end by 4 bases, with 8 bases between. The CDR3 is made up of 14 amino acids. This CDR3 is CASSLAQRGNTIYF. Here the CDR3 DNA reads TGCGCCAGCAGCTTGGCACAGAGAGGAAACACCATATATTTT.

The chain combines TRBV5-1 with TRBJ1-2; possibly TRBD1 for D (6 bases). Trimming shortened V by 4 bases and J by 4 bases, and 17 bases separated the two germline ends. The CDR3 spans 15 residues. CDR1 and CDR2 from the germline V gene are SGHRS and YFSETQ. The CDR3 sequence: CASSPGDTGAYGYTF. Here the CDR3 DNA reads TGCGCCAGCAGCCCGGGGGACACGGGTGCCTATGGCTACACCTTC.